The 12 T cell receptor beta chains below were found in one sample sequenced in a study of patients and donors after allogeneic stem cell transplantation. TCRdb processed the RT-PCR reads anew with MiXCR; each CDR3 protein has one entry. The data contain 20,000 to 30,000 distinct CDR3 sequences, 8% to 10% of them singletons. Specimen: blood, either unsorted or a sorted T cell fraction (not recorded which). These receptor sequences come from a human donor who was either an allogeneic HSCT recipient or a stem cell or donor lymphocyte infusion donor (not recorded which). It is not recorded whose cells these are; they may come from a transplant donor.

There are many counts of this clonotype. V gene TRBV6-5 combines with J gene TRBJ2-5; a possible D gene is TRBD2 (5 bases). CDR3 length: 11 amino acids. Germline CDR1 is MNHEY and CDR2 is SVGAGI. The CDR3 region has the DNA TGTACCCCACTAGATGAGGAGACCCAGTACTTC. This sequence encodes CTPLDEETQYF.

This clonotype has more than one count but fewer than ten. This chain uses TRBV5-8 with TRBJ2-3; D is possibly TRBD1 (6 bases). The V gene's germline CDR1 is SGHTS and CDR2 YDEGEE. V gave up 4 bases and J gave up 3 bases, with 12 bases separating them. CDR3 size: 14 residues. CDR3 sequence reads: CASSLQGQTDTQYF. The CDR3 DNA sequence: TGTGCCAGCAGCCTACAAGGACAGACAGATACGCAGTATTTT.

At least ten counts were recorded for this clonotype. The chain is built from TRBV3-1 and TRBJ1-2; 7 positions agree with TRBD1. This CDR3 spans 15 amino acids. V dropped 9 bases and J dropped 5; count of bases not matched to a gene: 15. Germline V gene lookup returns CDR1 LGHDT and CDR2 YNNKEL (reference sequence). CDR3 in DNA: TGTGCCAGTAGGGACAGTCGCTACGCGTTTTATGGCTACACCTTC. It is translated as CASRDSRYAFYGYTF.

This sequence joins TRBV7-9 and TRBJ2-1; possibly TRBD2 for D (5 bases). The CDR3 runs 15 residues. V dropped 1 base and J dropped 4 bases, with 11 bases sitting between them. Germline V gene data show CDR1 as SEHNR and CDR2 as FQNEAQ (reference sequence). The CDR3 reads CASSLGASTYNEQFF. CDR3 coding DNA: TGTGCCAGCAGCTTAGGGGCTAGCACTTACAATGAGCAGTTCTTC.

This clonotype occurred many times. One end of the junction is discordant with germline, which a read error may explain. The gene calls are TRBV2 and TRBJ2-4; TRBD1 matches 10 bases. Germline V lookup: CDR1 SNHLY, CDR2 FYNNEI. The CDR3 has 11 residues. In DNA, the CDR3 is TGTGCCAGCAGTCGTCGGACAGGGGGAAACTTC. Its protein is CASSRRTGGNF.

This clonotype was observed many times. This chain uses TRBV18 with TRBJ1-6, with D perhaps TRBD1 (5 bases). V lost 5 bases and J lost 9, with 14 bases in between. Germline V CDR1 and CDR2: KGHSH, LQKENI. The CDR3 runs 14 residues. The CDR3 region has the DNA TGTGCCAGCTCAGCCGGGGCACGGGGTTCACCCCTCCACTTT. This translates into CASSAGARGSPLHF.

This clonotype showed up many times. The V gene is TRBV5-6, the J gene TRBJ2-7; weak D call: TRBD1 (6 bases). The CDR3 covers 15 residues. V was cut by 1 base and J by 3 bases, with 14 bases left in between. From germline, CDR1 is SGHDT and CDR2 YYEEEE. CDR3 in DNA: TGTGCCAGCAGCTTGCGGGGCAGGGGTTACTACGAGCAGTACTTC. It yields the protein CASSLRGRGYYEQYF.

This clonotype came up many times. This chain uses TRBV29-1 with TRBJ2-1; no firm D call. The CDR3 covers 13 residues. The germline gives CDR1 SQVTM, CDR2 ANQGSEA. V was trimmed by 1 base and J by 6 bases, leaving 10 bases between them. Here the CDR3 DNA reads TGCAGCGTTGAAGTTCGGCCTAGCAATGAGCAGTTCTTC. Translation: CSVEVRPSNEQFF.

The chain employs TRBV27 and TRBJ2-7, with D tentatively TRBD2 (7 bases). Germline assignment: CDR1 MNHEY and CDR2 SMNVEV (reference sequence). This CDR3 has 16 amino acids. The V end was cut by 2 bases, the J end by 5 bases, with 19 bases between. DNA for the CDR3: TGTGCCAGCAGTTTACGCTCGGGGGGCGCGACCAACGAGCAGTACTTC. This codes for CASSLRSGGATNEQYF.

This clonotype was counted ten times or more. The rearrangement joins TRBV7-9 to TRBJ2-7, with 8 positions matching TRBD2. CDR1 and CDR2 (germline): SEHNR, FQNEAQ (reference sequence). This CDR3 is 13 amino acids long. V shed 11 bases, J shed 0 bases, and the junction held 6 bases outside the gene matches. CDR3 sequence reads: CAGNLAGSYEQYF. CDR3 nucleotide sequence: TGTGCCGGAAACCTAGCGGGCTCCTACGAGCAGTACTTC.

This clonotype was counted ten times or more. This sequence joins TRBV28 and TRBJ1-1; maybe TRBD1 (5 bases). The CDR3 is made up of 13 amino acids. The V and J ends lost 4 bases and 10 bases respectively, with 16 bases between them. The germline V gene has CDR1 MDHEN and CDR2 SYDVKM. The CDR3 reads CASSSPDRGGAFF. Here the CDR3 DNA reads TGTGCCAGCAGTTCCCCCGACCGGGGCGGAGCTTTCTTT.

This clonotype was detected ten times or more. The junction and the germline gene differ at one end; a read error may be behind it. This sequence joins TRBV29-1 and TRBJ2-5; 7 bases fit TRBD1. The CDR3 extends over 16 amino acids. Germline V gene sequence: CDR1 SQVTM, CDR2 ANQGSEA. DNA of the CDR3: TGCAGCGTCGAAGACAATCCAAGGGGGCCGAAAGAGACCCAGTACTTC. It encodes CSVEDNPRGPKETQYF. Full variable domain (outside the CDR3, taken from reference TRBV29-1 and TRBJ2-5): SAVISQKPSRDICQRGTSLTIQCQVDSQVTMMFWYRQQPGQSLTLIATANQGSEATYESGFVIDKFPISRPNLTFSTLTVSNMSPEDSSIYLCSVEDNPRGPKETQYFGPGTRLLVL.